A single sample gave rise to the 20 T cell receptor beta chains below, sequenced in a study of early T cells in non-severe SARS-CoV-2 infection (dated by TCRdb to the early 2020s). The receptor library was made with 5' RACE. TCRdb shows the sequencer as NextSeq 500. The public reads were quality trimmed at Q25 with fastp and then assembled into clones with MiXCR by TCRdb, keeping productive beta chains. CDR3 protein sequences are deduplicated, and each keeps its most common genes and DNA. The sample table shows 100,000 or so distinct CDR3 sequences, and around 13% are seen once. Clones ranked in the top ten supply roughly 6.2% of the sample. The sample taken for sequencing was whole blood. Source of these receptors: an adult who was a healthcare worker with PCR-confirmed SARS-CoV-2 infection or an uninfected control (not recorded which).

This clonotype was picked up a small number of times. The genes are TRBV12-3 or TRBV12-4 and TRBJ2-2; D is perhaps TRBD1 or TRBD2 (5 bases each). V was clipped by 11 bases and J by 2 bases, with 9 bases between them. CDR3 length equals 12 residues. The CDR3 DNA reads as TGTGCCGGGGGACCCAACACCGGGGAGCTGTTTTTT. Translation gives CAGGPNTGELFF.

This clonotype was seen a handful of times. The chain has TRBV7-3 and TRBJ1-6; tentative D call: TRBD1 (5 bases). Germline V CDR1 and CDR2: SGHTA, FQGTGA. CDR3 length equals 16 residues. The V end was cut by 4 bases, the J end by 0 bases, with 10 bases between. The CDR3 DNA reads TGTGCCAGCAGCTGCTGGGGGGGCTCCTATAATTCACCCCTCCACTTT. Translation gives CASSCWGGSYNSPLHF.

This clonotype has at least ten counts. One end of the junction fails to match germline, which may point to a read error. The V gene is TRBV28, the J gene TRBJ1-6; 10 nucleotides align to TRBD1. In germline, CDR1 is MDHEN, CDR2 SYDVKM. This CDR3 is 15 amino acids long. The CDR3 coding sequence is TGTGCCAGTAGTTCGGGGGGACAGGGGAATTCACCCCTCCACTTT. Translated, it gives CASSSGGQGNSPLHF.

This clonotype was seen at least ten times. The V and J genes are TRBV3-1 and TRBJ2-5; possible D gene TRBD2, 6 bases. Trimming took off 4 bases at V and 6 bases at J, with 18 bases between the two ends. In germline, CDR1 is LGHDT, CDR2 YNNKEL (reference sequence). The CDR3 length is 15 residues. In nucleotides, the CDR3 is TGTGCCAGCAGCCTAGCCCCTGGCGGGGAACAGACCCAGTACTTC. It encodes CASSLAPGGEQTQYF.

The chain joins TRBV28 to TRBJ2-5; no reliable D call. V was clipped by 3 bases and J by 2 bases, with 10 bases between them. The CDR3 sequence is 14 residues long. The germline gives CDR1 MDHEN, CDR2 SYDVKM. The CDR3 DNA reads TGTGCCAGCAGTTTTCTTAGGCAACAAGAGACCCAGTACTTC. As protein: CASSFLRQQETQYF.

The rearrangement uses TRBV11-2 and TRBJ2-7; 9 bases map to TRBD1. V lost 5 bases and J lost 6; bases outside the gene matches: 5. Germline-derived CDR1 and CDR2 are SGHAT and FQNNGV. The CDR3 contains 13 residues. The CDR3 bases are TGTGCCAGCAGCCAGGGACAGGGCACCGAGCAGTACTTC. Protein: CASSQGQGTEQYF.

This clonotype has only a few counts. The chain is built from TRBV3-1 and TRBJ2-1; a possible D gene is TRBD1 (6 bases). Germline V CDR1 and CDR2: LGHDT, YNNKEL (reference sequence). CDR3 size: 15 residues. V gave up 1 base and J gave up 7 bases, with 14 bases separating them. CDR3 nucleotides: TGTGCCAGCAGCCAAGCAGGGGCCTTACGGAATGAGCAGTTCTTC. This encodes CASSQAGALRNEQFF.

This clonotype was observed at least ten times. The genes are TRBV5-6 and TRBJ1-4; D uncertain. Germline V CDR1 and CDR2: SGHDT, YYEEEE. The CDR3 runs 13 residues. V lost 3 bases and J 8 bases, leaving 11 bases between the germline ends. The CDR3 loop is CASSSRPVEKLFF. The CDR3 nucleotides read TGTGCCAGCAGCTCCCGCCCTGTGGAAAAACTGTTTTTT.

This clonotype occurred many times. V and J are TRBV7-3 and TRBJ1-6, with D tentatively TRBD1 (5 bases). Germline V gives CDR1 SGHTA, CDR2 FQGTGA. The CDR3 runs to 16 residues. Trimming cost V 2 bases and J 0 bases, with 8 bases left between them. The CDR3 loop is CASSLRGSSYNSPLHF. CDR3 bases: TGTGCCAGCAGCTTACGGGGGAGCTCCTATAATTCACCCCTCCACTTT. Full variable domain (rest looked up from reference TRBV7-3 and TRBJ1-6): GAGVSQTPSNKVTEKGKYVELRCDPISGHTALYWYRQSLGQGPEFLIYFQGTGAADDSGLPNDRFFAVRPEGSVSTLKIQRTERGDSAVYLCASSLRGSSYNSPLHFGNGTRLTVT.

The sample holds many counts of this clonotype. The chain recombines TRBV20-1 with TRBJ2-5; TRBD2 is a possible D gene (6 bases). Per germline, CDR1 DFQATT and CDR2 SNEGSKA (reference sequence). The CDR3 runs to 15 residues. Deletions cut 0 bases from V and 0 bases from J, with 11 bases between. For the CDR3, the DNA is TGCAGTGCTAGAGATGTCAAGCGGGACCAAGAGACCCAGTACTTC. It codes for CSARDVKRDQETQYF.

This clonotype has a count of ten or more. A read error may produce the germline difference seen at one junction end. The rearrangement uses TRBV10-3 and TRBJ1-4, with D unclear. CDR1 and CDR2 from the germline V gene are ENHRY and SYGVKD. The CDR3 sequence is 13 residues long. The CDR3 nucleotides read TGTGCCGTCAGGAGGGCAACTAATGAAAAACTGTTTTTT. Translating gives CAVRRATNEKLFF.

This rearrangement joins TRBV6-5 to TRBJ2-7; the D is unclear. The CDR3 has 13 residues. Trimming left V 2 bases short and J 6 bases short, with 11 bases between. CDR1 MNHEY and CDR2 SVGAGI come from the germline V gene. The CDR3, as DNA: TGTGCCAGCAGTTACGCCGACTTTTCCGAGCAGTACTTC. Its translation: CASSYADFSEQYF.

This clonotype was picked up a small number of times. The chain couples TRBV14 to TRBJ2-1, with 7 bases fitting TRBD2. V shed 4 bases and J 11 bases; nucleotides not matched to a gene: 5. This CDR3 has 12 residues. Germline CDR1 reads SGHDN; CDR2 reads FVKESK. The CDR3 DNA reads TGTGCCAGCAGCCCACGAGCGGGGCAGCAGTTCTTC. This translates into CASSPRAGQQFF.

This clonotype was seen at least ten times. The chain is built from TRBV7-2 and TRBJ2-3; 9 bases map to TRBD2. V shed 0 bases, J shed 3 bases, and the junction held 7 bases outside the gene matches. Germline CDR1 reads SGHTA; CDR2 reads FQGNSA. The CDR3 runs to 17 residues. The CDR3 region is CASSLARLAGRTDTQYF. CDR3 coding DNA: TGTGCCAGCAGCTTAGCGCGGCTAGCGGGACGGACAGATACGCAGTATTTT.

This clonotype has more than one count but fewer than ten. This chain connects TRBV6-5 to TRBJ2-7; 10 bases fit TRBD1. Trimming took 3 bases from V and 5 from J; bases not matched to a gene: 4. Germline values: CDR1 MNHEY, CDR2 SVGAGI. CDR3 size: 14 residues. CDR3 DNA: TGTGCCAGCAGTTATGGGGACAGGGGAGACGAGCAGTACTTC. Its translation is CASSYGDRGDEQYF.

The gene calls are TRBV29-1 and TRBJ2-1; D tentatively fits TRBD1 or TRBD2 (5 bases each). The CDR3 extends over 13 amino acids. CDR1 is SQVTM, CDR2 ANQGSEA, per germline. Trimming cost V 7 bases and J 3 bases, with 13 bases left between them. The CDR3 loop is CSAERGVYNEQFF. CDR3 nucleotide sequence: TGCAGCGCCGAAAGAGGGGTCTACAATGAGCAGTTCTTC.

This clonotype showed up just once. This rearrangement joins TRBV10-3 to TRBJ2-7; 8 bases line up with TRBD2. V trimming: 4 bases; J trimming: 3 bases; junction bases outside the gene matches: 11. The germline CDR1 and CDR2 sequences are ENHRY and SYGVKD. The CDR3 runs 16 residues. CDR3 DNA: TGTGCCATCAGTGCGCGGGCGCAGCGGGAGAGCTACGAGCAGTACTTC. Translating gives CAISARAQRESYEQYF.

The V call is TRBV6-5, the J call TRBJ2-1; a possible D gene is TRBD2 (7 bases). Germline CDR1 is MNHEY and CDR2 is SVGAGI. Trimming took 4 bases from V and 9 from J, leaving 19 bases between them. The CDR3 is 15 residues long. CDR3 coding DNA: TGTGCCAGCAGTTCTCGGACAGCCACGGGGGGTGAGCAGTTCTTC. This encodes CASSSRTATGGEQFF.

This chain links TRBV20-1 with TRBJ2-3; tentatively, D is TRBD2 (7 bases). The CDR3 has 15 amino acids. From germline, CDR1 is DFQATT and CDR2 SNEGSKA (reference sequence). V dropped 5 bases and J dropped 5 bases, with 20 bases sitting between them. CDR3 coding DNA: TGCAGTGCTTCCTCCGGGGGCGGGAGTCGAGATACGCAGTATTTT. Protein sequence: CSASSGGGSRDTQYF.

In its sample, this clonotype was seen a few times. The chain has TRBV12-3 or TRBV12-4 and TRBJ2-2; D call uncertain. V gave up 6 bases and J gave up 7 bases, with 9 bases separating them. The CDR3 is 12 residues long. This CDR3 reads CASRGGVGELFF. The CDR3 DNA is TGTGCCAGCAGGGGTGGAGTCGGGGAGCTGTTTTTT.